The entry that follows covers one T cell receptor beta chain sequence. No cognate antigen has been identified for it. The sample originates from a study of monozygotic twins with inflammatory bowel disease (dated by TCRdb to between 2017 and 2020). About the investigation overall: In total, 28 monozygotic twin pairs made up the full study: 19 Danish pairs, all IBD-discordant, plus nine German pairs, of which four were IBD-concordant and five were IBD-discordant. Each individual had, on average, about 151 000 unique TCRalpha sequences and 181 000 unique TCRbeta sequences available for analysis. Disease-associated traits were sought mainly through comparisons between IBD patients and their genetically identical healthy co-twins within discordant pairs.

From each donor, a roughly 2.3 ml peripheral blood sample was collected into PAXgene tubes and stored at -80 degrees C. Without any T cell sorting, total RNA was extracted from whole blood using the PAXgene blood miRNA kit on an automated QIAcube. Peripheral blood from monozygotic twin pairs, either concordant or discordant for inflammatory bowel disease, underwent deep TCRalpha and TCRbeta repertoire profiling that used unique molecular barcoding. Smoking habits were recorded for all twin pairs, and each individual was classified as a current, former or never smoker. Beyond this particular receptor, the publication reports: Compared with healthy twins, IBD patients had fewer clonotypes in common with other individuals, a difference most pronounced in patients showing signs of disease activity. Repertoire similarity did not differ between concordant and discordant twins, possibly due to limited statistical power. Different T cell subtypes could not be distinguished in the analysis. Because patients were on differing immunosuppressive treatments, the repertoires may have picked up extra background noise and inter-individual variability. No single strong signal or clonotype linked to IBD turned up in the results, so the idea that one exists was not supported. A decrease in TCRbeta repertoire diversity, as measured by inverse Simpson index, was observed in IBD patients compared with their healthy co-twins.

Libraries were prepared through 5' RACE. Each TCR library was prepared from around 3,400 ng of total RNA. For each sample, cDNA synthesis with SMARTScribe reverse transcriptase was split into eight separate reactions. During cDNA synthesis, unique molecular identifiers containing a 6-nucleotide sample barcode were introduced by template switching. TCRalpha and TCRbeta cDNA was amplified in two nested PCRs of about 17 and 10 cycles, and bead purification was carried out after each PCR. Before amplification, cDNA was treated with uracil DNA-glycosylase and purified using the QIAquick PCR purification kit. The second PCR was the step at which Illumina TruSeq-compatible adapters and sample-specific barcodes were added. Library quality and concentration were checked on TapeStation and Qubit, and libraries were pooled at around 4.9 ng each. The pooled libraries were sequenced with 2 x 100 bp reads and custom sequencing primers on an Illumina HiSeq2500 single-index Rapid Run. In the source study's methods: PCR and sequencing errors were corrected by UMI-based consensus assembly using MiGEC version 1.2.6. MiXCR version 2.1.1 handled V(D)J alignment, clonotype assembly and CDR3 extraction. Gene usage, clonotype sharing and MAIT/NKT TCR abundance were normalised by analysing the top 1000, 10 000 and 20 000 clonotypes per sample. After downsampling to 27 000 UMIs, diversity was calculated as the inverse Simpson index using the vegan R package. Paired Mann-Whitney U tests were applied to discordant twin pairs, and Benjamini-Hochberg correction was used for multiple testing. Through TCRdb reprocessing, the reads give one entry per CDR3 protein sequence; DNA is omitted. TCRdb's processing, not the study's, gives the V and J calls here. The sample's records list about 160,000 distinct CDR3 sequences. 6.5% to 9% of the sample rests with the top ten.

This clonotype was obtained from a human donor with ulcerative colitis or Crohn's disease, or a healthy co-twin of an affected twin (not recorded which). The sequenced sample was blood.

CDR3 reads: CASSTGLGEQYF. The sequence is built from TRBV6-5 and TRBJ2-7; TCRdb names TRBD1, which stays unverified in the absence of DNA. The CDR3 numbers 12 residues from cysteine through phenylalanine. The DNA is not on file. CDR1 and CDR2 are read off the germline V gene as MNHEY and SVGAGI.